This TCR beta chain is from a study of T-cell reconstitution after alpha-beta-depleted transplantation in children. Trimming left V 2 bases short and J 8 bases short, with 19 bases between. This CDR3 is 15 amino acids long. CDR1 is SNHLY, CDR2 FYNNEI, per germline. General study results and limits: T-cell counts and diversity at one year post-transplant came mainly from newly produced T cells.

A remark on this clonotype: The antigen remains unidentified.

This sample's TCRbeta library carried unique molecular identifier barcodes. TCRdb reprocessed the PCR reads via MiXCR and lists one record per CDR3 protein. In the table there are about a million distinct CDR3 sequences, roughly 29% of which are singletons. V is TRBV2 and J is TRBJ2-7; D is perhaps TRBD1 (5 bases). This clonotype was obtained from a boy under three years old who had a stem cell transplant for SCID, so the T cells may come from the graft donor. Sequencing was performed on PBMCs, mostly from graft donor cells, taken 360 days after TCRalphabeta/CD19-depleted stem cell transplant. CDR3 bases: TGTGCCAGCAGTGAAACCGAGACAGCCCTTCTGAAGCAGTACTTC. Translated, it gives CASSETETALLKQYF.